This TCR beta chain was retrieved from a study of OX40 agonist ivuxolimab in advanced cancers. About the research overall: Patients with hepatocellular carcinoma, melanoma, renal cell or head and neck cancer made up the dose-escalation patients. Participants could have had prior anti-PD-1, anti-PD-L1 or anti-CTLA-4 therapy, and around 43% had some. Partial responses were achieved by three patients: one hepatocellular carcinoma, two cutaneous melanoma. Study findings and constraints: Some nonresponders additionally presented with little normalized T-cell clonal expansion.

On this clone itself: The antigen remains unidentified.

Sequencing was performed with immunoSEQ multiplex PCR; in TCRdb, only in-frame clones are kept and a portion is missing. The sample gives tens of thousands of clones, roughly 80% of which show up once; 4% to 5% is in the top ten. The source material was CD4+ or CD8+ T cells sorted from blood, sampled in a trial of the OX40 agonist ivuxolimab. The sequence came from an adult with an advanced solid tumor such as melanoma, head and neck, liver or kidney cancer.

The CDR3 coding sequence is TGTGCCAGCTCGCCCCTCGGGACCGACGATCGCTACACCTTC. Translated, it gives CASSPLGTDDRYTF. The J gene is TRBJ1-2, the V gene TRBV18; weak D call: TRBD1 (5 bases). V shed 6 bases and J shed 9 bases, with 20 bases lying between them. The CDR3 extends over 14 amino acids. Germline V gives CDR1 KGHSH, CDR2 LQKENI.